These 8 T cell receptor beta chains were all obtained from the same sample, sequenced in a study of T-cell memory formation after mild COVID-19. TCRdb re-called the 5' RACE reads through MiXCR, storing one row per CDR3 protein. The data show roughly 250,000 distinct CDR3 sequences, 16% seen once. Sample: PBMCs or a T cell subset sorted from them (not recorded which). Receptors were obtained from a man aged 18 to 35 who had mild COVID-19 (a few samples of this study predate the infection). Cell type and time point are not known.

This sequence joins TRBV18 and TRBJ1-1; possibly TRBD1 for D (6 bases). The CDR3 length is 12 residues. V was shortened by 8 bases and J by 1 base, with 8 bases between the two germline ends. Per the germline V gene, CDR1 is KGHSH and CDR2 is LQKENI. CDR3 residues: CASGQSNTEAFF. The CDR3 DNA is TGTGCCAGCGGACAGTCGAACACTGAAGCTTTCTTT.

The table lists this clonotype with a few counts. The rearrangement links TRBV29-1 to TRBJ1-1; D gene uncertain. V lost 1 base and J 8 bases, leaving 11 bases between the germline ends. CDR3 length: 12 residues. Germline V CDR1 and CDR2: SQVTM, ANQGSEA. CDR3 DNA: TGCAGCGTTGAAGGGGTGGGAGGAGAAGCTTTCTTT. It specifies CSVEGVGGEAFF.

This clonotype was seen more than once but under ten times. The chain employs TRBV15 and TRBJ2-2; a possible D gene is TRBD2 (6 bases). Germline V gene sequence: CDR1 LNHNV, CDR2 YYDKDF (reference sequence). Trimming shortened V by 8 bases and J by 1 base, and 11 bases separated the two germline ends. CDR3 length: 14 residues. CDR3 bases: TGTGCCACCTCCGGGACTCGGAACACCGGGGAGCTGTTTTTT. Protein: CATSGTRNTGELFF.

This clonotype has at least ten counts. The rearrangement links TRBV2 to TRBJ2-7, with no clear D. The CDR3 consists of 13 residues. The V and J ends lost 5 bases and 0 bases respectively, with 8 bases between them. Looked up from germline, CDR1 is SNHLY and CDR2 is FYNNEI. The CDR3 DNA reads as TGTGCCAGCAGTTTATCCCCCTCCTACGAGCAGTACTTC. Translation: CASSLSPSYEQYF.

This clonotype occurred a few times. This rearrangement joins TRBV6-2 or TRBV6-3 to TRBJ2-4; D gene ambiguous. This CDR3 is 14 amino acids long. Germline CDR1 reads MNHEY; CDR2 reads SVGEGT. Trimming removed 3 bases from V and 5 bases from J, with 11 bases in between. CDR3 nucleotide sequence: TGTGCCAGCAGTTATAACCCCTGGGAAAACATTCAGTACTTC. It encodes CASSYNPWENIQYF.

The chain uses TRBV7-8 and TRBJ1-2; no clear D gene. There are 16 residues in the CDR3. V lost 2 bases and J lost 5, with 18 bases in between. Germline V CDR1 and CDR2: SGHVS, FQNEAQ. This CDR3 is CASSLRVNKVTYGYTF. The CDR3 DNA sequence: TGTGCCAGCAGCTTAAGAGTTAATAAGGTTACATATGGCTACACCTTC.

This clonotype was seen at least ten times. The J gene is TRBJ1-3, the V gene TRBV5-1; no definite D call. The CDR3 loop spans 15 amino acids. Germline CDR1 SGHRS, CDR2 YFSETQ. Trimming cost V 4 bases and J 1 base, with 12 bases left between them. CDR3 nucleotides: TGCGCCAGCAGCCCTGACGGAACATCTGGAAACACCATATATTTT. Protein sequence: CASSPDGTSGNTIYF.

This clonotype was observed a handful of times. V and J are TRBV5-1 and TRBJ2-1; D may be TRBD1 (5 bases). CDR3 length equals 13 residues. Per the germline V gene, CDR1 is SGHRS and CDR2 is YFSETQ. The ends were cut back, 0 bases at V and 12 bases at J, with 13 bases in the middle. CDR3 DNA sequence: TGCGCCAGCAGCTTGGAAGGCCGCCAGGGGCAGTTCTTC. It encodes CASSLEGRQGQFF.